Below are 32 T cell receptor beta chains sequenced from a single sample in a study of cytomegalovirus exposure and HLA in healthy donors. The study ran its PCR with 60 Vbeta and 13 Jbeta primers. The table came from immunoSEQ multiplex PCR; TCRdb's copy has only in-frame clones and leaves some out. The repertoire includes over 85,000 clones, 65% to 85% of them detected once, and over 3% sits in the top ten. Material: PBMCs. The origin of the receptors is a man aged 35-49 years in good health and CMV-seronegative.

The CDR3 region has the DNA TGTGCCTGGAGTGTAGCTAGCGGGAGAAGATCGTGGCAGTACTTC. Translated, it gives CAWSVASGRRSWQYF. This chain connects TRBV30 to TRBJ2-7, with TRBD2 identical over 10 bases. Germline-derived CDR1 and CDR2 are GTSNPN and SVGIG (reference sequence). V dropped 0 bases and J dropped 9; count of bases not matched to a gene: 11. This CDR3 has 15 amino acids.

The CDR3 region has the DNA TGTGCCAGTAGGGGCCCCTCAGGGGGCGCTGGTCAGAACACTGAAGCTTTCTTT. Amino acids: CASRGPSGGAGQNTEAFF. The rearrangement uses TRBV19 and TRBJ1-1; 8 positions agree with TRBD1. The CDR3 runs to 18 residues. The V gene end was trimmed by 6 bases and the J gene end by 1 base; junction bases not matched to a gene: 16. CDR1 is LNHDA, CDR2 SQIVND, per germline (reference sequence).

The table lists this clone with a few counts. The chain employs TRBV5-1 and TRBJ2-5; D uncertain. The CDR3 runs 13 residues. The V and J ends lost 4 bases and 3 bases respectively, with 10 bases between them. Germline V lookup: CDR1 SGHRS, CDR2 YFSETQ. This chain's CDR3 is CASSLGSKETQYF. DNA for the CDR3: TGCGCCAGCAGCCTAGGCAGTAAAGAGACCCAGTACTTC.

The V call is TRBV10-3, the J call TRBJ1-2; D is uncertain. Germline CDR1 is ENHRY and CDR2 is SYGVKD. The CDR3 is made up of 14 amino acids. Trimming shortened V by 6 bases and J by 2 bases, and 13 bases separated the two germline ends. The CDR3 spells CAIRPAGANYGYTF. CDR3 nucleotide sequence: TGTGCCATCAGGCCGGCGGGAGCCAACTATGGCTACACCTTC.

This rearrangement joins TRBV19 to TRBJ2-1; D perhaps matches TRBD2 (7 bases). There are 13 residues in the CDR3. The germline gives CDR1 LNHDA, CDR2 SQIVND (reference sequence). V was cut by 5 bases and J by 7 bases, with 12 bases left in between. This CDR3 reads CASSLRGANEQFF. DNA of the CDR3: TGTGCCAGTAGTTTACGGGGGGCTAATGAGCAGTTCTTC.

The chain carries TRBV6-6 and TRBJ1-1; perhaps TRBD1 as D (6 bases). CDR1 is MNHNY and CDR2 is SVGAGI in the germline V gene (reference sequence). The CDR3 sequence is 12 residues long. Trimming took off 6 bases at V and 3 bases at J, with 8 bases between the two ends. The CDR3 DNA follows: TGTGCCAGCAGCGACAGGTACACTGAAGCTTTCTTT. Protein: CASSDRYTEAFF.

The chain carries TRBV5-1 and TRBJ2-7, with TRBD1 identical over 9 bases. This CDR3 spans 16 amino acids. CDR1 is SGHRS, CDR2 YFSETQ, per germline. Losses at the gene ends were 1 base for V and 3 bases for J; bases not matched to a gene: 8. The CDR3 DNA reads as TGCGCCAGCAGCTTGTTGTCCGACAGGGGGATCTACGAGCAGTACTTC. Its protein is CASSLLSDRGIYEQYF. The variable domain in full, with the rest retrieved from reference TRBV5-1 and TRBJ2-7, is KAGVTQTPRYLIKTRGQQVTLSCSPISGHRSVSWYQQTPGQGLQFLFEYFSETQRNKGNFPGRFSGRQFSNSRSEMNVSTLELGDSALYLCASSLLSDRGIYEQYFGPGTRLTVT.

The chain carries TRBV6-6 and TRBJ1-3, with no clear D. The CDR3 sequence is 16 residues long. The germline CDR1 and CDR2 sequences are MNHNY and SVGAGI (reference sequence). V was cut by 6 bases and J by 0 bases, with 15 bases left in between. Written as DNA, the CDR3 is TGTGCCAGCAGGATCGACGGGGTGAGCTCTGGAAACACCATATATTTT. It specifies CASRIDGVSSGNTIYF.

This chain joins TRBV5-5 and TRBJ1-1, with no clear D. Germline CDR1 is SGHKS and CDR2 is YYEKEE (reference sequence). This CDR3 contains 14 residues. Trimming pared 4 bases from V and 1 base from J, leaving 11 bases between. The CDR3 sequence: CASSQTVQNTEAFF. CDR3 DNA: TGTGCCAGCAGCCAAACGGTCCAGAACACTGAAGCTTTCTTT. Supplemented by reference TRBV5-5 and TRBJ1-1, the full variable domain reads DAGVTQSPTHLIKTRGQQVTLRCSPISGHKSVSWYQQVLGQGPQFIFQYYEKEERGRGNFPDRFSARQFPNYSSELNVNALLLGDSALYLCASSQTVQNTEAFFGQGTRLTVV.

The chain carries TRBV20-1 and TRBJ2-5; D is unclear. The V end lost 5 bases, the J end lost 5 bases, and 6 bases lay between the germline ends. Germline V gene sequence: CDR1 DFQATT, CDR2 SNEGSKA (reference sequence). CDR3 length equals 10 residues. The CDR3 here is CSAQLETQYF. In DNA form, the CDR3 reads TGCAGTGCTCAGTTGGAGACCCAGTACTTC.

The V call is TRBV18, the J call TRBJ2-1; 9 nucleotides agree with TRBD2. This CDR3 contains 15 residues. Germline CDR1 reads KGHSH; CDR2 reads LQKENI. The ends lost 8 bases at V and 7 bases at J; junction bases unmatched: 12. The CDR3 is CASAGTAGGPNEQFF. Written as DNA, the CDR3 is TGTGCCAGCGCGGGGACGGCGGGGGGGCCAAATGAGCAGTTCTTC.

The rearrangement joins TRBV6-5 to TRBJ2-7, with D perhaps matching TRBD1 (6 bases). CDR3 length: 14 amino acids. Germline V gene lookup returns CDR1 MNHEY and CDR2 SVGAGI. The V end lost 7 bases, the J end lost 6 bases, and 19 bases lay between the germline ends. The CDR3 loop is CASTTGWGGGEQYF. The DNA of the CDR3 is TGTGCCAGCACTACAGGGTGGGGTGGGGGCGAGCAGTACTTC.

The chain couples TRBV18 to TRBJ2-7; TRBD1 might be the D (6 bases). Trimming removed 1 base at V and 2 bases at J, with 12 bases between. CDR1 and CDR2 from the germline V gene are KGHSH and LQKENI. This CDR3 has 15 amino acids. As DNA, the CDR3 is TGTGCCAGCTCACCACAACAGGGTTCCCCCTACGAGCAGTACTTC. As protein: CASSPQQGSPYEQYF.

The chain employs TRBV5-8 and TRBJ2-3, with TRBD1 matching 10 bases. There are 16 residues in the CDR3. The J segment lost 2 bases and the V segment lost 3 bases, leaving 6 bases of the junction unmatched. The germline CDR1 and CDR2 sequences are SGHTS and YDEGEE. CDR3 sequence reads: CASSSGTGALTDTQYF. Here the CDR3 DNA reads TGTGCCAGCAGCTCTGGGACAGGGGCCCTCACAGATACGCAGTATTTT.

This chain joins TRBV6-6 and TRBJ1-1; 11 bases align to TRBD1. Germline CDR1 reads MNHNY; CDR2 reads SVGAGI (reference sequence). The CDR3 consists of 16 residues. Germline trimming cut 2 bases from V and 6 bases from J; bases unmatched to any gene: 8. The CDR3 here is CASSYAGQGARSEAFF. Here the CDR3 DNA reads TGTGCCAGCAGTTACGCCGGACAGGGGGCGCGATCTGAAGCTTTCTTT.

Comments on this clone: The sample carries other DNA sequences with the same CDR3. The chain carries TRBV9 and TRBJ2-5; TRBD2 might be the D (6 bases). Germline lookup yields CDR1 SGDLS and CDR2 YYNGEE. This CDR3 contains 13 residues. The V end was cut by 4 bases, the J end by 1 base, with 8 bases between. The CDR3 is CASSPGAQETQYF. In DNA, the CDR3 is TGTGCCAGCAGCCCGGGAGCCCAAGAGACCCAGTACTTC.

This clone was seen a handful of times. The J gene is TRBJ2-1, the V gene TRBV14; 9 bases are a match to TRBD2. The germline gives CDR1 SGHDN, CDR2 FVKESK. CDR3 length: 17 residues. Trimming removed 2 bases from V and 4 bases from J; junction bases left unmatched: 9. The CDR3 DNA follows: TGTGCCAGCAGCCAAATAGCGGGAGCAAGACTTTACAATGAGCAGTTCTTC. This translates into CASSQIAGARLYNEQFF.

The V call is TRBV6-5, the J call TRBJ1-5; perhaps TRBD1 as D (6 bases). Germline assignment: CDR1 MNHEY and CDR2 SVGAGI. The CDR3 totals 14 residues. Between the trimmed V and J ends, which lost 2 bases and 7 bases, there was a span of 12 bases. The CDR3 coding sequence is TGTGCCAGCAGTTACGTCAGGGGCGGGCAGCCCCAGCATTTT. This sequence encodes CASSYVRGGQPQHF.

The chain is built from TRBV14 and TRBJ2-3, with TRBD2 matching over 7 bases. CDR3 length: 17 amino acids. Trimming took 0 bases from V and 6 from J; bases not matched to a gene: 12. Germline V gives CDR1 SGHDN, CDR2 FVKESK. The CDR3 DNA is TGTGCCAGCAGCCAAGATCGGCTAGCGGCAAAGTTGGATACGCAGTATTTT. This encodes CASSQDRLAAKLDTQYF.

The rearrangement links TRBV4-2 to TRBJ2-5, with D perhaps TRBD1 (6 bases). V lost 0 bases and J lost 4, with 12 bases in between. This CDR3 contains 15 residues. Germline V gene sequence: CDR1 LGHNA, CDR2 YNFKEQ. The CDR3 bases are TGTGCCAGCAGCCAAGAGCAGGGGACCTTAGAGACCCAGTACTTC. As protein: CASSQEQGTLETQYF.

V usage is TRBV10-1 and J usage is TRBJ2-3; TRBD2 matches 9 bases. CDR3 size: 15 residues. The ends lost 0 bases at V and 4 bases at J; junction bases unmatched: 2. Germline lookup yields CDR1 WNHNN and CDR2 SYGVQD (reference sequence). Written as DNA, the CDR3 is TGCGCCAGCAGTGAGTCCGGGACTAGCTCAGATACGCAGTATTTT. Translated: CASSESGTSSDTQYF.

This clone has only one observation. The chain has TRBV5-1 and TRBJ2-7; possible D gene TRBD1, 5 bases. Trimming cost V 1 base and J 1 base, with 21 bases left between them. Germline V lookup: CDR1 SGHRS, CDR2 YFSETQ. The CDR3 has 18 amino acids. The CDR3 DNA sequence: TGCGCCAGCAGCTTGAGGGGATCCCTGGCGACCTTATCCTACGAGCAGTACTTC. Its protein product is CASSLRGSLATLSYEQYF.

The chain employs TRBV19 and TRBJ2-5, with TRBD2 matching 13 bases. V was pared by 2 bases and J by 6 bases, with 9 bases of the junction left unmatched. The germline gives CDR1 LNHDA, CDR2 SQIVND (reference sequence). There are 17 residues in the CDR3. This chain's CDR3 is CASSISPGLAGVKTQYF. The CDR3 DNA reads TGTGCCAGTAGTATATCCCCCGGACTAGCGGGAGTAAAGACCCAGTACTTC. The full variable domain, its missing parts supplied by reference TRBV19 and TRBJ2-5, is DGGITQSPKYLFRKEGQNVTLSCEQNLNHDAMYWYRQDPGQGLRLIYYSQIVNDFQKGDIAEGYSVSREKKESFPLTVTSAQKNPTAFYLCASSISPGLAGVKTQYFGPGTRLLVL.

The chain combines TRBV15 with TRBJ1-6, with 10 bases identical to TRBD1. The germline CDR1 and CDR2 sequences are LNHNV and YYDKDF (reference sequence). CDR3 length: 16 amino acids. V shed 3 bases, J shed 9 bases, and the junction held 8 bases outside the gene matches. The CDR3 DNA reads TGTGCCACCAGCAGTGGGGACAGGGGCATTCCTTCACCCCTCCACTTT. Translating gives CATSSGDRGIPSPLHF.

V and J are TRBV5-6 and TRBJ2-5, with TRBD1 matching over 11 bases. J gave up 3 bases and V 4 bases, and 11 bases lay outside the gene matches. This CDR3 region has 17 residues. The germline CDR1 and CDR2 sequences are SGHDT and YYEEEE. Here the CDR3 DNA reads TGTGCCAGCAGCCCATCCGGGACAGGGGGTCCTGAAGAGACCCAGTACTTC. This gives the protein CASSPSGTGGPEETQYF.

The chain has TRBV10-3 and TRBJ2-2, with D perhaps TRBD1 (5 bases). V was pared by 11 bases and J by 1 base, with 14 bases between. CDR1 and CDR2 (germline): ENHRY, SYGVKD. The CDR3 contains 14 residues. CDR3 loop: CAASAGRNTGELFF. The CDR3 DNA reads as TGTGCCGCCTCCGCAGGGCGGAACACCGGGGAGCTGTTTTTT.

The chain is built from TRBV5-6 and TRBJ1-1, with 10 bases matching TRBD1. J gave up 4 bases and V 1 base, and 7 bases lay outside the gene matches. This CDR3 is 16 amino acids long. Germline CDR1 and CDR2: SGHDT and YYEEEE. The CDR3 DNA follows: TGTGCCAGCAGCTTGCGGGACAGGGGATGGGGCACTGAAGCTTTCTTT. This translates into CASSLRDRGWGTEAFF.

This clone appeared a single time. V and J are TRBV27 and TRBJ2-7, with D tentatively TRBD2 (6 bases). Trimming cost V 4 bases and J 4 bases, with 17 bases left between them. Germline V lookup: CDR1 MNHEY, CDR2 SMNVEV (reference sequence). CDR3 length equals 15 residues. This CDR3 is CASSWFPGAGYEQYF. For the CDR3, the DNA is TGTGCCAGCAGTTGGTTCCCGGGAGCAGGTTACGAGCAGTACTTC.

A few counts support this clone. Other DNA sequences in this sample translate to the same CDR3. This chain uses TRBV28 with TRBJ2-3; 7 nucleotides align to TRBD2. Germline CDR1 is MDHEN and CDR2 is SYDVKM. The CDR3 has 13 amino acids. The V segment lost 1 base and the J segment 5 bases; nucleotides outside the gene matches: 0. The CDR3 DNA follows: TGTGCCAGCAGTTTATCGGGGGGAGATACGCAGTATTTT. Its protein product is CASSLSGGDTQYF. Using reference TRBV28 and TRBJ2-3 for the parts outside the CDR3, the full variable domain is DVKVTQSSRYLVKRTGEKVFLECVQDMDHENMFWYRQDPGLGLRLIYFSYDVKMKEKGDIPEGYSVSREKKERFSLILESASTNQTSMYLCASSLSGGDTQYFGPGTRLTVL.

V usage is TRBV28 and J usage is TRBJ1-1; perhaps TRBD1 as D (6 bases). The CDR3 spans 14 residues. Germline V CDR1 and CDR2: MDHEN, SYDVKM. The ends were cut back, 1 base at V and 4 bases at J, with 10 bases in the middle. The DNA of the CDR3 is TGTGCCAGCAGTTTATACAGGGACCTCACTGAAGCTTTCTTT. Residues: CASSLYRDLTEAFF.

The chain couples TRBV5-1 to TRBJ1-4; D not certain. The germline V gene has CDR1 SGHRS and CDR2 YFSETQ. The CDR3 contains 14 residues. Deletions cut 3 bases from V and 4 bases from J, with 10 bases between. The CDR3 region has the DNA TGCGCCAGCAGCTCGCCGGGGTTTAATGAAAAACTGTTTTTT. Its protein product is CASSSPGFNEKLFF.

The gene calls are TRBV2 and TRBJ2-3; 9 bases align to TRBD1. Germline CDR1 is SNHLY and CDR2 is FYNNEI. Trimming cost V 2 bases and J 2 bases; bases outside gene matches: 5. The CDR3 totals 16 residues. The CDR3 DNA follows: TGTGCCAGCAGTGAATGGGGGACAGGGAACACAGATACGCAGTATTTT. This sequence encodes CASSEWGTGNTDTQYF.